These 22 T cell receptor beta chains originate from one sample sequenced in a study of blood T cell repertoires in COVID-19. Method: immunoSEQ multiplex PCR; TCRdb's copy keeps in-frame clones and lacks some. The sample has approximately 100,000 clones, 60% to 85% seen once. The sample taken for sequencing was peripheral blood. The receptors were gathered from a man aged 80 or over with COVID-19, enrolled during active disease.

In DNA form, the CDR3 reads TGCGCCAGCAGCGCCGGGACTAGCGGTACCTACTCCTACAATGAGCAGTTCTTC. It yields the protein CASSAGTSGTYSYNEQFF. The chain combines TRBV5-1 with TRBJ2-1, with 11 positions matching TRBD2. The ends lost 4 bases at V and 0 bases at J; junction bases unmatched: 9. CDR3 length: 18 residues. Germline values: CDR1 SGHRS, CDR2 YFSETQ. Variable domain in full (rest from reference TRBV5-1 and TRBJ2-1): KAGVTQTPRYLIKTRGQQVTLSCSPISGHRSVSWYQQTPGQGLQFLFEYFSETQRNKGNFPGRFSGRQFSNSRSEMNVSTLELGDSALYLCASSAGTSGTYSYNEQFFGPGTRLTVL.

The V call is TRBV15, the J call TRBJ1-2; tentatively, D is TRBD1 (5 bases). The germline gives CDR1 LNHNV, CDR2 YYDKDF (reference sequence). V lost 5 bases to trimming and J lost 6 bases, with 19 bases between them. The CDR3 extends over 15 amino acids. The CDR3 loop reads CATSSWGWGGNGYTF. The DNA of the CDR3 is TGTGCCACCAGCTCCTGGGGGTGGGGGGGGAATGGCTACACCTTC.

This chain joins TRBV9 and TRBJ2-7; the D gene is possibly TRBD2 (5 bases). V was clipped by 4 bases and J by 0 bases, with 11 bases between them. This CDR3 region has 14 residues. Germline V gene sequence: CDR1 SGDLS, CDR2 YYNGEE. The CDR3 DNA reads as TGTGCCAGCAGCCCCGGGGAAGGCTCCTACGAGCAGTACTTC. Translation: CASSPGEGSYEQYF.

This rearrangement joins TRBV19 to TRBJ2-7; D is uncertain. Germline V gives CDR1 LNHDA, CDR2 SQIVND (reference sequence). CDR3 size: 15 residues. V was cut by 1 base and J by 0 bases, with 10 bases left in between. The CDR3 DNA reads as TGTGCCAGTAGTATAGGTCTAACTTCCTCCTACGAGCAGTACTTC. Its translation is CASSIGLTSSYEQYF. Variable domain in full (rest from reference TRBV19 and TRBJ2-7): DGGITQSPKYLFRKEGQNVTLSCEQNLNHDAMYWYRQDPGQGLRLIYYSQIVNDFQKGDIAEGYSVSREKKESFPLTVTSAQKNPTAFYLCASSIGLTSSYEQYFGPGTRLTVT.

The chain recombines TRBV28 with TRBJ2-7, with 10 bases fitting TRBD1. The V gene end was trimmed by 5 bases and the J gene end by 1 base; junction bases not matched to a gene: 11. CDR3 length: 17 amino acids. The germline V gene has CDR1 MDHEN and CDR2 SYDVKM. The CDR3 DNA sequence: TGTGCCAGCAGTCCGCCGAACCGGGACAGGGGTTCCTACGAGCAGTACTTC. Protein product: CASSPPNRDRGSYEQYF.

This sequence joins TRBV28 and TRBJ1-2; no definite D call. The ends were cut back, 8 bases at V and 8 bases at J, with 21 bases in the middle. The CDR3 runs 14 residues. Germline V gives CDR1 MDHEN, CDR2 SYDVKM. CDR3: CASRQPGVVIGYTF. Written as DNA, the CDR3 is TGTGCCAGCCGGCAGCCCGGAGTGGTTATCGGCTACACCTTC.

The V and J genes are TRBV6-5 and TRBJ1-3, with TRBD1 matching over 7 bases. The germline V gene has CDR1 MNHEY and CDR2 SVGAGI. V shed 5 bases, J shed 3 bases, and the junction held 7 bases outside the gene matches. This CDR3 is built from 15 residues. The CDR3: CASSPYRGDGNTIYF. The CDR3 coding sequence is TGTGCCAGCAGTCCATACAGGGGAGATGGAAACACCATATATTTT.

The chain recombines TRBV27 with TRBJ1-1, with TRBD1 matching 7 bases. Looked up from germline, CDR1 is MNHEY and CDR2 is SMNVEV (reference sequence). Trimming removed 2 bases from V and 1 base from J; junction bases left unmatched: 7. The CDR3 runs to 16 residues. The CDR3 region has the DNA TGTGCCAGCAGTTTAGCCCGACAGGGCGGGAACACTGAAGCTTTCTTT. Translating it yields CASSLARQGGNTEAFF.

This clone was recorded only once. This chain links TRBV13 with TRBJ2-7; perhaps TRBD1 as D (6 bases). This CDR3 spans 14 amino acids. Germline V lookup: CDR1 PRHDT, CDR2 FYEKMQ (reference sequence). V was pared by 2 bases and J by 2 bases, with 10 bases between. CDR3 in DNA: TGTGCCAGCAGCTTACTTGGGGACACCTACGAGCAGTACTTC. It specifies CASSLLGDTYEQYF.

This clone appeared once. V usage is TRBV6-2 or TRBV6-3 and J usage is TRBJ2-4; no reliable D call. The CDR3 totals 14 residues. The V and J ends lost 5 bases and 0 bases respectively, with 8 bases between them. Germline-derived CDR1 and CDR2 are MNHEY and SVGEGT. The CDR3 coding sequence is TGTGCCAGCAGTCGCAGTGTAGCCAAAAACATTCAGTACTTC. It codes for CASSRSVAKNIQYF.

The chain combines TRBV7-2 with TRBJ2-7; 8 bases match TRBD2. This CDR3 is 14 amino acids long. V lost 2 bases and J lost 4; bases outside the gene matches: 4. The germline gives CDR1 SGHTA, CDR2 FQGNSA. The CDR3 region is CASSLIAGLYEQYF. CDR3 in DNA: TGTGCCAGCAGCTTAATAGCGGGGCTTTACGAGCAGTACTTC.

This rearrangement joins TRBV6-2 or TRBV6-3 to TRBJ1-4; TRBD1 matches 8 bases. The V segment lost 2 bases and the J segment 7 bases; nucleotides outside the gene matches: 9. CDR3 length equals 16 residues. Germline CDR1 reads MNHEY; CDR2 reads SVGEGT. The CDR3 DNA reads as TGTGCCAGCAGTTACACACGACAGGGGATTCCTGAAAAACTGTTTTTT. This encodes CASSYTRQGIPEKLFF.

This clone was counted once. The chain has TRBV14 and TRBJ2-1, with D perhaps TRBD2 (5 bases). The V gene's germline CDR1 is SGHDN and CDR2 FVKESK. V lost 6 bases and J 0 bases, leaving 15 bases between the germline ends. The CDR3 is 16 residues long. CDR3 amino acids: CASSPFSGSSYNEQFF. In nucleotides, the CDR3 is TGTGCCAGCAGTCCTTTCTCGGGAAGCTCCTACAATGAGCAGTTCTTC.

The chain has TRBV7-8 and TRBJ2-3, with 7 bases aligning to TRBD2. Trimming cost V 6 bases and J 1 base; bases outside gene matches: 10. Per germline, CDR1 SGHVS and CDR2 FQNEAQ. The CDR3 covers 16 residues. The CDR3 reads CASRLRLAFGTDTQYF. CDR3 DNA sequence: TGTGCCAGCAGATTGAGACTAGCCTTCGGCACAGATACGCAGTATTTT.

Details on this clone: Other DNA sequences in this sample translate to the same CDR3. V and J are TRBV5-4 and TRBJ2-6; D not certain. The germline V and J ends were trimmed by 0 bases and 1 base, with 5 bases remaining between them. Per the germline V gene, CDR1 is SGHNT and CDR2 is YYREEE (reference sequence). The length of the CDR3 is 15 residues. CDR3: CASSLDGSGANVLTF. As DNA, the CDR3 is TGTGCCAGCAGCTTGGACGGGTCTGGGGCCAACGTCCTGACTTTC.

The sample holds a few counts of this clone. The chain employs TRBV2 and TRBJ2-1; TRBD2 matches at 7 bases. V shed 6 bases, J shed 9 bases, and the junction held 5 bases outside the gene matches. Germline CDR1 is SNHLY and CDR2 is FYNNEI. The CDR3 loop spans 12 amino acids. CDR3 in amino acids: CASRLTSAEQFF. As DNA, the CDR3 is TGTGCCAGCAGGCTCACTAGCGCTGAGCAGTTCTTC. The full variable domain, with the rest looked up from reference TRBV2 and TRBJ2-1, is EPEVTQTPSHQVTQMGQEVILRCVPISNHLYFYWYRQILGQKVEFLVSFYNNEISEKSEIFDDQFSVERPDGSNFTLKIRSTKLEDSAMYFCASRLTSAEQFFGPGTRLTVL.

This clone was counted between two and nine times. Written as DNA, the CDR3 is TGTGCCAGCAGCTTAGAGTCAGGGAATTCACCCCTCCACTTT. This codes for CASSLESGNSPLHF. This chain links TRBV7-9 with TRBJ1-6, with D possibly matching TRBD1 (5 bases). V was shortened by 1 base and J by 7 bases, with 8 bases between the two germline ends. CDR1 is SEHNR and CDR2 is FQNEAQ in the germline V gene (reference sequence). This CDR3 is built from 14 residues.

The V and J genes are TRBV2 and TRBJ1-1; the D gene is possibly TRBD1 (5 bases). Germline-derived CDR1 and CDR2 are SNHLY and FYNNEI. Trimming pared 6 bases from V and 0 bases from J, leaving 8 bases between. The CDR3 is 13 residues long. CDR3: CASRSGLNTEAFF. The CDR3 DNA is TGTGCCAGCAGATCAGGGCTGAACACTGAAGCTTTCTTT.

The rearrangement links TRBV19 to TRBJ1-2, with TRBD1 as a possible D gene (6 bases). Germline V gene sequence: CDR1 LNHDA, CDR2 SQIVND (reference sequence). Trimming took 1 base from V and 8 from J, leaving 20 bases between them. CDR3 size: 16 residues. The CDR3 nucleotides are TGTGCCAGTAGTATAGCCCACTTAGGGCAGGGGCGCGGCTACACCTTC. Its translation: CASSIAHLGQGRGYTF. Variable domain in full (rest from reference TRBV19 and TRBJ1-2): DGGITQSPKYLFRKEGQNVTLSCEQNLNHDAMYWYRQDPGQGLRLIYYSQIVNDFQKGDIAEGYSVSREKKESFPLTVTSAQKNPTAFYLCASSIAHLGQGRGYTFGSGTRLTVV.

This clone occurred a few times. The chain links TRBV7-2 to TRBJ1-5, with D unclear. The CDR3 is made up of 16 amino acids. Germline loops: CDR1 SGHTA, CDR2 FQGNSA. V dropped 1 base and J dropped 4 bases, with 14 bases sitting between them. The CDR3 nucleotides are TGTGCCAGCAGCTTAGTTACGCGTCGGGGAAATCAGCCCCAGCATTTT. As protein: CASSLVTRRGNQPQHF.

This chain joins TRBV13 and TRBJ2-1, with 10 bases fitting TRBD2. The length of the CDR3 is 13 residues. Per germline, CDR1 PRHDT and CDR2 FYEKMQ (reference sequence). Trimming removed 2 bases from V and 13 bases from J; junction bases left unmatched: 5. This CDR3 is CASSLYLAGVQFF. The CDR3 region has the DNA TGTGCCAGCAGCTTATACCTAGCGGGAGTACAGTTCTTC.

CDR3 sequence (DNA): TGTGCCAGCAGTTTGCACAGGGTCGTTTTCGAGCAGTACTTC. It is translated as CASSLHRVVFEQYF. This chain connects TRBV28 to TRBJ2-7; D is possibly TRBD1 (6 bases). The ends were cut back, 3 bases at V and 6 bases at J, with 15 bases in the middle. The CDR3 covers 14 residues. The germline V gene encodes CDR1 MDHEN and CDR2 SYDVKM.